This T cell receptor (beta chain) was found in a study of spatial heterogeneity in lung cancer. Study summary: Alpha-chain detections were consistently fewer than beta-chain detections among the sequences.

CDR3 size: 11 residues. The germline CDR1 and CDR2 sequences are SQVTM and ANQGSEA. V dropped 8 bases and J dropped 2 bases, with 9 bases sitting between them. Carried by each TCR cDNA molecule was a unique molecular identifier. Each CDR3 protein gets one entry after TCRdb re-called the 5' RACE reads with MiXCR. Among 22,000 or so distinct CDR3 sequences listed, under 5.5% were seen once. By sample fraction, this clonotype is medium-sized. Sample time point: sample taken at primary tumor resection. The sequenced material consisted of unsorted whole RNA from tumor, nontumor lung or frozen PBMC. 72 TRACERx patients with early, untreated non-small cell lung cancer donated samples.

The material sequenced was PBMCs, taken at surgery. This sequence originates from a male donor with early-stage non-small cell lung cancer. The chain uses TRBV29-1 and TRBJ1-1; D is uncertain. The CDR3 coding sequence is TGCAGCATCTACAGTAACACTGAAGCTTTCTTT. Encoded protein: CSIYSNTEAFF.